These T cell receptor beta chains were read from a single sample in a study of multiple sclerosis patients with progressive multifocal leukoencephalopathy. Libraries were prepared by immunoSEQ multiplex PCR; TCRdb keeps only in-frame clonotypes and omits some of them. The sample consists of tens of thousands of clones, approximately 84% of them appearing once. The input for sequencing was PBMCs, taken from a patient treated with natalizumab. The receptors come from a human donor with progressive multifocal leukoencephalopathy. Each CDR3 is given with its conserved first and last residue. D genes are given only for firm matches. The size entry is marked missing in some rows and otherwise reads once, few, many or a size class.

abundance	v_gene	j_gene	d_gene	CDR3nt	CDR3aa
NA	TRBV19	TRBJ2-7	NA	TGTGCCTCCGGGGGGGTCGGACAGGGCTACGAGCAGTACTTC	CASGGVGQGYEQYF
NA	TRBV29-1	TRBJ2-7	TRBD1	TGCAGCGTTGAGGGCGGGACAGGGACCCCCTACGAGCAGTACTTC	CSVEGGTGTPYEQYF
NA	TRBV5-4	TRBJ2-1	NA	TGTGCCGGCAGCTCAGGGTCAGGTCCCCCGGCCGAGCAGTTCTTC	CAGSSGSGPPAEQFF
NA	TRBV14	TRBJ2-6	TRBD1	TGTGCCAGCAGCAGGGTACGGACAGGATCCTTCTCTGGGGCCAACGTCCTGACTTTC	CASSRVRTGSFSGANVLTF
NA	TRBV13	TRBJ2-1	TRBD2	TGTGCCAGCAGCCGTAAGGGACTAGCGGGAGAAATTGAGCAGTTCTTC	CASSRKGLAGEIEQFF
NA	TRBV28	TRBJ1-2	NA	TGTGCCAGCAGCCAGGGGCTTAAGGACTATGGCTACACCTTC	CASSQGLKDYGYTF
NA	TRBV5-1	TRBJ2-7	NA	TGCGCCAGCAGCTATCAAGGGAGCGAGCAGTACTTC	CASSYQGSEQYF
NA	TRBV7-6	TRBJ2-7	TRBD2	TGTGCCAGCAGCTTCGGCGGGAGCTACGAGCAGTACTTC	CASSFGGSYEQYF
NA	TRBV15	TRBJ2-4	TRBD2	TGTGCCACCAGCAGAAAGGCTAGCGGAGGGAGCCAAAAAGTCATTCAGTACTTC	CATSRKASGGSQKVIQYF
NA	TRBV18	TRBJ1-5	TRBD1	TGTGCCAGCTCACCCGGGACAGGGTCCCGGGAACAGCCCCAGCATTTT	CASSPGTGSREQPQHF
NA	TRBV11-2	TRBJ2-7	TRBD2	TGTGCCAGCAGCTGGGACCTAAGCGGGAGTGGATCCTACGAGCAGTACTTC	CASSWDLSGSGSYEQYF
NA	TRBV7-3	TRBJ1-1	NA	TGTGCCAGCAGCTTGATGGCTAACACTGAAGCTTTCTTT	CASSLMANTEAFF
NA	TRBV9	TRBJ2-1	TRBD2	TGTGCCAGCAGCGCCCCCGGGACTAGCGGGAGGGAAAGCTCCTACAATGAGCAGTTCTTC	CASSAPGTSGRESSYNEQFF
NA	TRBV25-1	TRBJ1-1	NA	TGTGCCAGCAGTGCTCATCTCCCCGGTCAGAACACTGAAGCTTTCTTT	CASSAHLPGQNTEAFF
NA	TRBV27	TRBJ2-7	TRBD2	TGTGCCAGCACTCCTAGGCTAGCGGGACCCCCCTACGAGCAGTACTTC	CASTPRLAGPPYEQYF
NA	TRBV6-1	TRBJ2-5	TRBD2	TGTGCCAGCAGAATAGCGGGAGGGGGGGAGACCCAGTACTTC	CASRIAGGGETQYF
NA	TRBV5-6	TRBJ2-7	NA	TGTGCCAGCAGCTTGCTTAACGAGCAGTACTTC	CASSLLNEQYF
NA	TRBV19	TRBJ1-1	NA	TGTGCCAGTGGTATTAAGAACACTGAAGCTTTCTTT	CASGIKNTEAFF
NA	TRBV19	TRBJ1-5	NA	TGTGCCAGTAGTATGGGCAGTTTAAGCAATCAGCCCCAGCATTTT	CASSMGSLSNQPQHF
once	TRBV6-5	TRBJ1-1	NA	TGTGCCAGCAGCCCTACGACGGCCAACACTGAAGCTTTCTTT	CASSPTTANTEAFF
NA	TRBV9	TRBJ2-5	NA	TGTGCCAGCAGCGTAGGGGGGGACTGGGCCTCGGAGGAGCAGTACTTC	CASSVGGDWASEEQYF
NA	TRBV5-4	TRBJ2-1	TRBD2	TGTGCCAGCAGCCCTGACGGGCTAGCGGGAAGACAGCAGTTCTTC	CASSPDGLAGRQQFF
NA	TRBV19	TRBJ1-1	NA	TGTGCCAGTAGTAACCTCCCGAGAGAAAAAGCTTTCTTT	CASSNLPREKAFF
few	TRBV2	TRBJ2-1	TRBD2	TGTGCCAGCAGTGAAATGCTAGCGGGAGTTCAGTTCTTC	CASSEMLAGVQFF
NA	TRBV11-3	TRBJ2-3	NA	TGTGCCAGCAGCTCCCAGCCGTACGATACGCAGTATTTT	CASSSQPYDTQYF
once	TRBV7-2	TRBJ2-2	TRBD2	TGTGCCAGCAGCTTTAGCGGGAGTCGAAACACCGGGGAGCTGTTTTTT	CASSFSGSRNTGELFF
NA	TRBV9	TRBJ1-6	NA	TGTGCCAGCAGCGTAGAAGGACGGATTAATTCACCCCTCCACTTT	CASSVEGRINSPLHF
once	TRBV7-2	TRBJ2-4	NA	TGTGCCAGCAGCTTACGTCTTGGAGAAAACATTCAGTACTTC	CASSLRLGENIQYF
NA	TRBV7-9	TRBJ2-7	TRBD2	TGTGCCAGCAGCGCCTCGGGACTAGCTCTCGAGCAGTACTTC	CASSASGLALEQYF
NA	TRBV6-6	TRBJ2-1	TRBD1	TGTGCCAGCAGCTTGACAGGGGAGCAGTTCTTC	CASSLTGEQFF
NA	TRBV7-2	TRBJ2-7	NA	TGTGCCAGCAGCTTTAAACTGCACGAGCAGTACTTC	CASSFKLHEQYF
NA	TRBV5-6	TRBJ2-3	NA	TGTGCCAGCAGCCGGGGACAAAAGGGTACGCAGTATTTT	CASSRGQKGTQYF
NA	TRBV6-5	TRBJ2-1	NA	TGTGCCAGCAGTTACGTTCCGAACTCCTTCCGGGATGAGCAGTTCTTC	CASSYVPNSFRDEQFF
NA	TRBV4-3	TRBJ1-2	NA	TGCGCCAGCAGCCAATCGAGCAGGGTCTCGGGTGGCTACACCTTC	CASSQSSRVSGGYTF
NA	TRBV5-1	TRBJ2-3	TRBD2	TGCGCCAGCAGCTCCGACCCCCTGGGGGCGGGAGGGCCCGTAGATACGCAGTATTTT	CASSSDPLGAGGPVDTQYF
NA	TRBV29-1	TRBJ1-1	TRBD1	TGCAGCGTGCGGACAGGAACCACTGAAGCTTTCTTT	CSVRTGTTEAFF
NA	TRBV6-1	TRBJ1-6	NA	TGTGCCAGCAGTGCCCTCGGGGGCGCAAAGGATTCACCCCTCCACTTT	CASSALGGAKDSPLHF
NA	TRBV29-1	TRBJ2-7	TRBD2	TGCAGCGTTGTACTAGCGGGTGGCTACGAGCAGTACTTC	CSVVLAGGYEQYF
NA	TRBV6-5	TRBJ1-2	NA	TGTGCCAGCAGCCCCGGCTACACCTTC	CASSPGYTF
few	TRBV6-6	TRBJ1-5	NA	TGTGCCACTATAGCCGGGAGGGGCAATCAGCCCCAGCATTTT	CATIAGRGNQPQHF